The rows below give T cell receptor beta chains drawn from one sample of a study of T cells in Graves' hyperthyroidism and ophthalmopathy. TCRdb re-called the multiplex PCR reads with MiXCR, one entry per CDR3 protein. The sample has approximately 380,000 distinct CDR3 sequences, about a fifth seen once. Sequencing input: blood. The receptors here all came from a man aged 18-30 years with Graves' ophthalmopathy. CDR3s include the opening cysteine and the closing phenylalanine or tryptophan.

CDR3	V
CASSPRDITLFF	TRBV6-1
CASSLADPTRSNTIYF	TRBV27
CASSSWDRGLSGNTIYF	TRBV7-2
CASRTSGTEAFF	TRBV28
CASTTGTNTEAFF	TRBV7-9
CASSGWRTEGPQHF	TRBV2
CASSPGAGTPDTQYF	TRBV11-2
CASSPGLAGGPVNEQFF	TRBV5-1
CASSFGGIQPQHF	TRBV12-3/TRBV12-4
CASIPVGRHQHF	TRBV6-1
CATSGTGGADYGYTF	TRBV24-1
CASSTEQGARTAGANVLTF	TRBV7-8
CASTLSLAGGELFF	TRBV27
CASSATGGAYTEAFF	TRBV19
CASTPQGRGELFF	TRBV6-1
CSASGRARRQYF	TRBV20-1
CASSEVAGRKDTQYF	TRBV6-1
CASSQGGVGGYTF	TRBV28
CASSLSGGLNTIYF	TRBV7-3
CSVDSSKYGYTF	TRBV29-1
CSALSPGTSGVAEQYF	TRBV20-1
CASSLPGGHPDTQYF	TRBV5-1
CASSPTTGKVGSGYTF	TRBV19
CASSLSGSGGANVLTF	TRBV5-1
CSARADGLAGDTDTQYF	TRBV20-1
CASGAPGQGGSPLHF	TRBV6-1